The TCR beta chain described here comes from a study of OX40 agonist ivuxolimab in advanced cancers. Background on the study: At doses from 0.01 to 10 mg/kg, patients were given intravenous ivuxolimab every 2 weeks. Prior anti-PD-1, anti-PD-L1 or anti-CTLA-4 therapy did not bar entry, and less than 50% had some.

About this clone itself: The antigen is unknown.

Study-level findings and limits: Average numbers of expanded clones were greater in CD8+ T cells than in CD4+. There was clonal expansion of CD4+ and CD8+ blood T cells by week 6 at 0.1 to 3.0 mg/kg.

Clones were read by immunoSEQ multiplex PCR, and TCRdb kept only the in-frame ones, dropping some. The sample consists of about 67,000 clones, 91% of them appearing once. Trimming pared 6 bases from V and 4 bases from J, leaving 12 bases between. From germline, CDR1 is MNHEY and CDR2 SMNVEV (reference sequence). The CDR3 runs to 13 residues. The TCR originated in an adult with an advanced solid tumor such as melanoma, head and neck, liver or kidney cancer. The source material was CD4+ or CD8+ T cells sorted from blood, sampled in a trial of the OX40 agonist ivuxolimab. J is TRBJ1-1 and V is TRBV27; D is uncertain. In DNA, the CDR3 is TGTGCCAGCAGGGCGGCGGGGATCACTGAAGCTTTCTTT. This sequence encodes CASRAAGITEAFF.